This T cell receptor (beta chain) was obtained from a study of shared clonotypes between healthy human individuals. V lost 6 bases and J 0 bases, leaving 14 bases between the germline ends. This CDR3 comprises 16 residues. CDR1 and CDR2 (germline): ENHRY, SYGVKD. Assay: immunoSEQ multiplex PCR; the TCRdb copy retains only in-frame clones and omits some. The table has about 470,000 clones, 70% to 80% seen once. The TCR comes from a woman aged 40 to 50 in good health. Some clones in this sample may be carry-over from other donors' samples. The material sequenced was PBMCs. The chain links TRBV10-3 to TRBJ2-2; D may match TRBD1 or TRBD2 (5 bases each). This CDR3 reads CAIRSEGQANTGELFF. In DNA form, the CDR3 reads TGTGCCATCAGAAGTGAGGGGCAGGCGAACACCGGGGAGCTGTTTTTT.